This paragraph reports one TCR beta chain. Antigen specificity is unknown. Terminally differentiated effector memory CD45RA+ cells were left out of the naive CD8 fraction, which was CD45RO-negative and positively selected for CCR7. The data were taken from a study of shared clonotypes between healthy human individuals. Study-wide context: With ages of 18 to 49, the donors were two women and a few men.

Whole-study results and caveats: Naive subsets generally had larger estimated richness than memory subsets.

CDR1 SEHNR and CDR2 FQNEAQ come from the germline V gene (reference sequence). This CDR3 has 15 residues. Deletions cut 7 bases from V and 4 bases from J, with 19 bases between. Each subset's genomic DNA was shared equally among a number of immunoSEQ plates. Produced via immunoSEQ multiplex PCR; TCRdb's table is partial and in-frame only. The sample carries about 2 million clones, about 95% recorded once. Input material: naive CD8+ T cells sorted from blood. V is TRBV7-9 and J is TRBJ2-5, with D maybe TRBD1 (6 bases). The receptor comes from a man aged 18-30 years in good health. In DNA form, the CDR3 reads TGTGCCAGCACTCAAACAGGGTCATTGAGAGAGACCCAGTACTTC. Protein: CASTQTGSLRETQYF.